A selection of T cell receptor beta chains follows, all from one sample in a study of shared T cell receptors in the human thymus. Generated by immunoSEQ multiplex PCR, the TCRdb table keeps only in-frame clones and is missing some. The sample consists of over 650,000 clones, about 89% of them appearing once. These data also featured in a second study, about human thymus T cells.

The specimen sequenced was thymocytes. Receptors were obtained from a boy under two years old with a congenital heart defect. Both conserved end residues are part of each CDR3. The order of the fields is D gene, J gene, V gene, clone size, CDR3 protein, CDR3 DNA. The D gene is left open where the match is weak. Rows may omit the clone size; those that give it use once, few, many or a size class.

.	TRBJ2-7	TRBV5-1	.	CASSWGVGGYEQYF	TGCGCCAGCAGCTGGGGGGTTGGGGGTTACGAGCAGTACTTC
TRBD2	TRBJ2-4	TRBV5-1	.	CASSFRGLERYF	TGCGCCAGCAGCTTCCGGGGACTAGAGCGGTACTTC
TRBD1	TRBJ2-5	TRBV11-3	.	CASSRGQAGGETQYF	TGTGCCAGCAGCCGGGGACAGGCCGGGGGAGAGACCCAGTACTTC
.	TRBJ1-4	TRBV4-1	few	CASSRGTTSEKLFF	TGCGCCAGCAGCCGGGGGACAACCTCCGAAAAACTGTTTTTT
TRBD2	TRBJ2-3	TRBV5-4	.	CASSPEGLAPLTDTQYF	TGTGCCAGCAGCCCAGAGGGACTAGCTCCACTCACAGATACGCAGTATTTT
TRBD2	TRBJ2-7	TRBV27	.	CASRRLAGGEQYF	TGTGCCAGCAGGAGGCTAGCGGGAGGAGAGCAGTACTTC
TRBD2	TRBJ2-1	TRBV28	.	CASKPLAGSSYNEQFF	TGTGCCAGCAAGCCCTTAGCGGGGAGCTCCTACAATGAGCAGTTCTTC
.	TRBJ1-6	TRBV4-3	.	CASSQDLISGRDDSPLHF	TGCGCCAGCAGCCAAGACTTGATAAGTGGGAGGGACGATTCACCCCTCCACTTT
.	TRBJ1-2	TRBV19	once	CATQNYGYTF	TGTGCCACCCAGAACTATGGCTACACCTTC
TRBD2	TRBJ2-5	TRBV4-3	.	CASSQVTSGNGRRTQYF	TGCGCCAGCAGCCAAGTTACTAGCGGGAACGGCCGGAGGACCCAGTACTTC
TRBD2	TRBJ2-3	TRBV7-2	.	CASSLSGGASDTQYF	TGTGCCAGCAGCTTAAGCGGGGGGGCATCGGATACGCAGTATTTT
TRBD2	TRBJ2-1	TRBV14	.	CASSRDYRGNEQFF	TGTGCCAGCAGCCGGGACTACCGAGGCAATGAGCAGTTCTTC
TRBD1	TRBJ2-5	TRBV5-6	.	CASSFPGQGFETQYF	TGTGCCAGCAGCTTTCCGGGACAGGGCTTCGAGACCCAGTACTTC
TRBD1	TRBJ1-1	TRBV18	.	CASSPQQGVLAFF	TGTGCCAGCTCACCACAGCAGGGGGTGTTAGCTTTCTTT
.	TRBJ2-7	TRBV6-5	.	CASTSLGDTYEQYF	TGTGCCAGCACCTCCCTCGGGGACACCTACGAGCAGTACTTC
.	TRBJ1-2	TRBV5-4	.	CASGGGNMDYGYTF	TGTGCCAGCGGCGGCGGAAATATGGACTATGGCTACACCTTC
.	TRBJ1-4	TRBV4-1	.	CASSRALLDPSGEKLFF	TGCGCCAGCAGCCGCGCCCTATTGGATCCCTCGGGGGAAAAACTGTTTTTT
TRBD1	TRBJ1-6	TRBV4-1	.	CASSHGQGCNSPLHF	TGCGCCAGCAGCCACGGACAGGGATGTAATTCACCCCTCCACTTT
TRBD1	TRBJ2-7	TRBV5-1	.	CASSLTGGPHEQYF	TGCGCCAGCAGCTTGACAGGGGGACCCCACGAGCAGTACTTC
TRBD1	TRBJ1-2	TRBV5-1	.	CASSRGQGETYGYTF	TGCGCCAGCAGCCGGGGGCAGGGGGAAACCTATGGCTACACCTTC
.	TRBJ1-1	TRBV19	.	CASKQGPKAMNTEAFF	TGTGCCAGTAAGCAGGGTCCCAAGGCTATGAACACTGAAGCTTTCTTT
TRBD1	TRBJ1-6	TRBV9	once	CASGQGMDSPLHF	TGTGCCAGCGGACAGGGAATGGATTCACCCCTCCACTTT
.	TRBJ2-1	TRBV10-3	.	CAIRTRGSRQFF	TGTGCCATCAGGACCAGGGGAAGTCGGCAGTTCTTC
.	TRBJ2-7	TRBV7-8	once	CASSFRSEHEQYF	TGTGCCAGCAGCTTCCGCAGCGAACACGAGCAGTACTTC
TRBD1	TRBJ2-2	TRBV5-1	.	CASSLGRTGKETGELFF	TGCGCCAGCAGCTTAGGGCGGACAGGGAAAGAGACCGGGGAGCTGTTTTTT
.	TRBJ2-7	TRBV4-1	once	CASSQAQPTGLGSYEQYF	TGCGCCAGCAGCCAAGCTCAGCCAACAGGGTTAGGCTCCTACGAGCAGTACTTC
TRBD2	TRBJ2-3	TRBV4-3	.	CASSQDKRGSTDTQYF	TGCGCCAGCAGCCAAGATAAGCGGGGAAGCACAGATACGCAGTATTTT
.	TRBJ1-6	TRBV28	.	CASSSDRSGVDSPLHF	TGTGCCAGCAGTTCCGACAGGTCAGGTGTGGATTCACCCCTCCACTTT
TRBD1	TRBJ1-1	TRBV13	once	CASSPKDRGSEAFF	TGTGCCAGCAGCCCCAAGGACAGGGGATCTGAAGCTTTCTTT
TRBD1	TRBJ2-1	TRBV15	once	CATRGGTGPHEQFF	TGTGCCACCAGGGGTGGGACAGGTCCCCATGAGCAGTTCTTC
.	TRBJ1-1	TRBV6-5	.	CASSSHQTEAFF	TGTGCCAGCAGTTCACACCAGACTGAAGCTTTCTTT
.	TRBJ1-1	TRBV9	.	CASSHREGDTEAFF	TGTGCCAGCAGCCATCGTGAGGGGGACACTGAAGCTTTCTTT
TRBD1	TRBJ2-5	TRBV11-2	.	CASTKLETTGRGQETQYF	TGTGCCAGCACCAAATTAGAGACGACAGGCAGGGGGCAAGAGACCCAGTACTTC
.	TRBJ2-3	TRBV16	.	CASSQPPSSRATSTDTQYF	TGTGCCAGCAGCCAACCGCCGTCCTCCCGAGCAACTAGCACAGATACGCAGTATTTT
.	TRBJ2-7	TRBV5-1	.	CASSLEGIGDNSYEQYF	TGCGCCAGCAGCTTGGAGGGTATTGGGGACAACTCCTACGAGCAGTACTTC
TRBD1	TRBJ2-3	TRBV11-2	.	CASSPRTERTGKSTDTQYF	TGTGCCAGCAGCCCACGTACGGAGAGGACAGGGAAAAGCACAGATACGCAGTATTTT
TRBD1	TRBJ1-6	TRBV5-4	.	CASSSRGGQGTDSPLHF	TGTGCCAGCAGCTCACGGGGGGGACAGGGAACGGATTCACCCCTCCACTTT
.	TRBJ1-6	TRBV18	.	CASSNGCSYNSPLHF	TGTGCCAGCTCTAACGGTTGCTCCTATAATTCACCCCTCCACTTT
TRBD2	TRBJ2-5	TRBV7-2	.	CASSLANLGRPQETQYF	TGTGCCAGCAGCTTAGCGAATCTCGGGAGGCCGCAGGAGACCCAGTACTTC
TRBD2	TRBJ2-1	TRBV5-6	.	CASSLIGTTPLCEQFF	TGTGCCAGCAGCCTCATTGGGACTACTCCCCTATGCGAGCAGTTCTTC
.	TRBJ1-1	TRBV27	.	CASSSPQGGDEAFF	TGTGCCAGCAGTTCACCCCAGGGAGGAGATGAAGCTTTCTTT
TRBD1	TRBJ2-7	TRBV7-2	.	CASSLTGENYEQYF	TGTGCCAGCAGCTTAACAGGGGAGAACTACGAGCAGTACTTC
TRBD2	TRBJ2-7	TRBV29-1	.	CSVEGTSGVLDEQYF	TGCAGCGTTGAAGGGACTAGCGGGGTTCTGGACGAGCAGTACTTC
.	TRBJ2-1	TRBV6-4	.	CASSEGQENNEQFF	TGTGCCAGCAGTGAGGGGCAGGAGAACAATGAGCAGTTCTTC
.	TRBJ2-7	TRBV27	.	CASSPGGDSLPYEQYF	TGTGCCAGCTCCCCCGGCGGGGACAGCCTTCCATACGAGCAGTACTTC
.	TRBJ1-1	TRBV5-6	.	CASSLEAGAGEAFF	TGTGCCAGCAGCTTGGAGGCGGGGGCAGGTGAAGCTTTCTTT
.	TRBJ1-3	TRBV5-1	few	CASSSRPQGEGGNTIYF	TGCGCCAGCAGCTCCCGGCCACAGGGAGAAGGTGGAAACACCATATATTTT